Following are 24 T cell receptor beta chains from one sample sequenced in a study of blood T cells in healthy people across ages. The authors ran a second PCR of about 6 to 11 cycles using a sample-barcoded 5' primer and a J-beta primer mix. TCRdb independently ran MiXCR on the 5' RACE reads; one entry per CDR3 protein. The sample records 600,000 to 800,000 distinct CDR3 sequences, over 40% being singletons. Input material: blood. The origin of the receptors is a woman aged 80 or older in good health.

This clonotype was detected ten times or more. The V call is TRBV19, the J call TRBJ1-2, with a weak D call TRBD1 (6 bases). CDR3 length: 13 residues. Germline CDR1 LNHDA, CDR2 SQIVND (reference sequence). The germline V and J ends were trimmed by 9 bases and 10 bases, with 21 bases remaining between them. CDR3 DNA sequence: TGTGCCAGCTCTAGGGGGGCCGCCGGAGCCTACACCTTC. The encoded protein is CASSRGAAGAYTF.

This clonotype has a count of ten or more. CDR3 amino acids: CASSIGYNEQFF. The CDR3 nucleotides are TGTGCCAGTAGTATCGGATACAATGAGCAGTTCTTC. This chain joins TRBV19 and TRBJ2-1; no clear D. Deletions cut 3 bases from V and 4 bases from J, with 4 bases between. CDR3 length: 12 residues. Germline CDR1 and CDR2: LNHDA and SQIVND (reference sequence). Combining the CDR3 with reference TRBV19 and TRBJ2-1 gives the whole variable domain DGGITQSPKYLFRKEGQNVTLSCEQNLNHDAMYWYRQDPGQGLRLIYYSQIVNDFQKGDIAEGYSVSREKKESFPLTVTSAQKNPTAFYLCASSIGYNEQFFGPGTRLTVL.

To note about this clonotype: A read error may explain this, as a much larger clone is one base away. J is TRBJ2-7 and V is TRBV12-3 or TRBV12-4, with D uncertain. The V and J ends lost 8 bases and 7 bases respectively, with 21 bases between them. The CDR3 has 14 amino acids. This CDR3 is CASLRASVYNEQYF. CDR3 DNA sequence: TGTGCCAGCTTAAGAGCGTCCGTCTACAATGAGCAGTACTTC.

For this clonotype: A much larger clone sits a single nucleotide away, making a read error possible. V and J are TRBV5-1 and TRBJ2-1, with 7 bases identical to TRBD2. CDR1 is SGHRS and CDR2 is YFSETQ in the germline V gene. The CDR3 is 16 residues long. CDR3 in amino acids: CASSLSTGRNYNGQFF. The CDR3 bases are TGCGCCAGCAGCCTATCGACCGGGAGGAATTACAATGGGCAGTTCTTC. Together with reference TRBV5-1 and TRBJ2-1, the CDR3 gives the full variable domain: KAGVTQTPRYLIKTRGQQVTLSCSPISGHRSVSWYQQTPGQGLQFLFEYFSETQRNKGNFPGRFSGRQFSNSRSEMNVSTLELGDSALYLCASSLSTGRNYNGQFFGPGTRLTVL.

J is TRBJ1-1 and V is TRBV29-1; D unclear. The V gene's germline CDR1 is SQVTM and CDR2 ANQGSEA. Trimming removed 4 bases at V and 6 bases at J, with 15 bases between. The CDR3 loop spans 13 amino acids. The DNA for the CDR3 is TGCAGCGTTGGCCCCGTCGGGGTACCTGAAGCTTTCTTT. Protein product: CSVGPVGVPEAFF.

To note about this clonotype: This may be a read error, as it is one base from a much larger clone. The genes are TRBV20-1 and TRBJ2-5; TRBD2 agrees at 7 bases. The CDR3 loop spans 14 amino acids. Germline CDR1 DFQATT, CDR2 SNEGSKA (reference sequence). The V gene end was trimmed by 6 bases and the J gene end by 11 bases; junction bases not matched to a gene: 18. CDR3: CSAAGTTTYNEQYF. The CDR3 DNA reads TGCAGTGCAGCCGGGACTACTACCTACAATGAGCAGTACTTC.

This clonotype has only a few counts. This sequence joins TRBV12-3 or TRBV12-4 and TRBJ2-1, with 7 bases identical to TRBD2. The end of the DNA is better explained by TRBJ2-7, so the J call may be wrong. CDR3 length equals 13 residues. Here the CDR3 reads CASSLARGSEQYF. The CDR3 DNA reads TGTGCCAGCAGTTTAGCGCGGGGGAGTGAGCAGTACTTC.

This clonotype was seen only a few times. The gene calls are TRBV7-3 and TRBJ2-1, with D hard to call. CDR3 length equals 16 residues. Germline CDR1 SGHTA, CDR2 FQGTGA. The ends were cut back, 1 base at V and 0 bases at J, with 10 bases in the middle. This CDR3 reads CASSLKVSYSYNEQFF. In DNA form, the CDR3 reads TGTGCCAGCAGCTTAAAGGTCTCCTACTCCTACAATGAGCAGTTCTTC.

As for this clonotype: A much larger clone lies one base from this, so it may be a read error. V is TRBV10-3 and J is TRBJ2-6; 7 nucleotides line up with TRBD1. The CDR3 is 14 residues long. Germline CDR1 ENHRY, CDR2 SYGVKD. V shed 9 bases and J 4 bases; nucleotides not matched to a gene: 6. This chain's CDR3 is CAIATGRGANVLTF. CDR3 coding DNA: TGTGCCATAGCGACAGGGCGGGGGGCCAACGTCCTGACTTTC.

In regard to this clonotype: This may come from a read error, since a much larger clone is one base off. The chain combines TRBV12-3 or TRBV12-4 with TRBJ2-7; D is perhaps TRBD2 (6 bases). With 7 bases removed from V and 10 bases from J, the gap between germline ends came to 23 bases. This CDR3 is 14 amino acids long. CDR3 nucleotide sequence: TGTGCCAGCAATTCGGTGGGGCCCTGGGGGGACCAGTACTTC. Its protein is CASNSVGPWGDQYF.

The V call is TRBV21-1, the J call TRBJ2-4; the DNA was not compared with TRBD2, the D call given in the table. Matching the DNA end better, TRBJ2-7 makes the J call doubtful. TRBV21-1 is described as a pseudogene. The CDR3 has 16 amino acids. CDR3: CASSKVRDCDFYEQYF. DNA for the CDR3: TGTGCCAGCAGCAAAGTAAGGGACTGCGATTTCTACGAGCAGTACTTC.

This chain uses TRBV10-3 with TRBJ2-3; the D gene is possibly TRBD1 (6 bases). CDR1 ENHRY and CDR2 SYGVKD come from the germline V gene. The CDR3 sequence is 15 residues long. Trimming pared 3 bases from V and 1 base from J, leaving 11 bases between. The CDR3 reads CAISDPGQRTDTQYF. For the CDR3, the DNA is TGTGCCATCAGTGATCCGGGACAACGCACAGATACGCAGTATTTT.

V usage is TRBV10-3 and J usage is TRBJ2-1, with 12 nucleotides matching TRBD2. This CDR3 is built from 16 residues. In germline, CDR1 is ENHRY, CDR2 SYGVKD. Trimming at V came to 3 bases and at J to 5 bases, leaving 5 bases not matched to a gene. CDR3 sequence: CAISDWTSGANNEQFF. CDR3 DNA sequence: TGTGCCATCAGTGACTGGACTAGCGGGGCTAACAATGAGCAGTTCTTC.

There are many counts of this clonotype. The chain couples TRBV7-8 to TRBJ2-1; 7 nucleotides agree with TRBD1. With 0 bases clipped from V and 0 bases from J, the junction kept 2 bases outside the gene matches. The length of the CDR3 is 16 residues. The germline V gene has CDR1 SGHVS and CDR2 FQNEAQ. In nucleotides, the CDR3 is TGTGCCAGCAGCTTAGCTTGGGACAGCTCCTACAATGAGCAGTTCTTC. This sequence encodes CASSLAWDSSYNEQFF. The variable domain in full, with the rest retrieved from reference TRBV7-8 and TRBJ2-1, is GAGVSQSPRYKVAKRGQDVALRCDPISGHVSLFWYQQALGQGPEFLTYFQNEAQLDKSGLPSDRFFAERPEGSVSTLKIQRTQQEDSAVYLCASSLAWDSSYNEQFFGPGTRLTVL.

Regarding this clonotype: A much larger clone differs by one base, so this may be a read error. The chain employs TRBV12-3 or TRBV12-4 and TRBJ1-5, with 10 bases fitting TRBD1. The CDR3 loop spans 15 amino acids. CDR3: CASALTGGFNQLQHF. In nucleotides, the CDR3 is TGTGCCAGCGCCCTGACAGGGGGCTTCAATCAGCTCCAGCATTTT.

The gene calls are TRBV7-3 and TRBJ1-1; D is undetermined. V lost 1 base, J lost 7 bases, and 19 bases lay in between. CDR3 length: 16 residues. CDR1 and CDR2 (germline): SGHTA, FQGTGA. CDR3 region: CASSLRGWEVYGEAFF. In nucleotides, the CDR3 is TGTGCCAGCAGCTTAAGGGGATGGGAGGTCTACGGTGAAGCTTTCTTT. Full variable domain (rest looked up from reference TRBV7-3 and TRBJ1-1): GAGVSQTPSNKVTEKGKYVELRCDPISGHTALYWYRQSLGQGPEFLIYFQGTGAADDSGLPNDRFFAVRPEGSVSTLKIQRTERGDSAVYLCASSLRGWEVYGEAFFGQGTRLTVV.

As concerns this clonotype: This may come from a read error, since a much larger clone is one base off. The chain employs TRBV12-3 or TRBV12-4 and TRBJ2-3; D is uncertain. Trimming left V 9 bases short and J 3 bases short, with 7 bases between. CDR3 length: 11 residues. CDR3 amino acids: CARMETDTQYF. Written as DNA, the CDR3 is TGTGCCAGAATGGAGACAGATACGCAGTATTTT.

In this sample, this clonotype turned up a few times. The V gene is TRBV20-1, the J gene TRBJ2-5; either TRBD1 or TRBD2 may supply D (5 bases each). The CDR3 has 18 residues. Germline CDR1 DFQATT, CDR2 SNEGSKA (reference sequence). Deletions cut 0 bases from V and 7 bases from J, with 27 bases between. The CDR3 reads CSARDLWWDPGYKGTQYF. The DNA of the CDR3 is TGCAGTGCTAGAGATCTTTGGTGGGACCCCGGTTACAAGGGGACCCAGTACTTC.

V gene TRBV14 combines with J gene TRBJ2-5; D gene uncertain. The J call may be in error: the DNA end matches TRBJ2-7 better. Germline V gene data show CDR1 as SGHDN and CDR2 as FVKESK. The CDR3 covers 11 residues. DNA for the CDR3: TGTGCCAGCAGCCAGCATCTCGAGCAGTACTTC. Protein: CASSQHLEQYF.

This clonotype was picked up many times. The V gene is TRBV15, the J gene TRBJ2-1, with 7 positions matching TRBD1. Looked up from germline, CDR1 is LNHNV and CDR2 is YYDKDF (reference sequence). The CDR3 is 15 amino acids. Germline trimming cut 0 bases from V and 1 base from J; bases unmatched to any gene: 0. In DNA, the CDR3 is TGTGCCACCAGCAGAGAACAGGGGTCCTACAATGAGCAGTTCTTC. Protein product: CATSREQGSYNEQFF.

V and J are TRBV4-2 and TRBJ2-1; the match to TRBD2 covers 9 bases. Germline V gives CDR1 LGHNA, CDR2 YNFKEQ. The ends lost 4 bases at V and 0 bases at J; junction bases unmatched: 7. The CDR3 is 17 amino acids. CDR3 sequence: CASSPRELAGSYNEQFF. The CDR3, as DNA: TGTGCCAGCAGCCCCAGGGAACTAGCGGGCTCCTACAATGAGCAGTTCTTC.

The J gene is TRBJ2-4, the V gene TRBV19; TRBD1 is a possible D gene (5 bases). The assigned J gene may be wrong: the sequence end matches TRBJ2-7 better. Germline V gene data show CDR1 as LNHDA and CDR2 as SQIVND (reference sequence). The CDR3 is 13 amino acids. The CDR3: CASSTAGINEQYF. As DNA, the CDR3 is TGTGCCAGTAGTACGGCAGGGATAAACGAGCAGTACTTC.

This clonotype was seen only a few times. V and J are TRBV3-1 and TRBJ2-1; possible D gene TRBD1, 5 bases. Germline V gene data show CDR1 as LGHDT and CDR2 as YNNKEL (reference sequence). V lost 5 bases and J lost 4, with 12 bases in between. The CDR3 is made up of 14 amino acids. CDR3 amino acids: CASSSQQAYNEQFF. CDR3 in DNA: TGTGCCAGCAGCTCCCAACAGGCATACAATGAGCAGTTCTTC.

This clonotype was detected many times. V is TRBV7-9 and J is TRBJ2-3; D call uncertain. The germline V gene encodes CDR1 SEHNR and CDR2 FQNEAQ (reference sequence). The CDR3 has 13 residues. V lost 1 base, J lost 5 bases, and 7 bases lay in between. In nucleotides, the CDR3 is TGTGCCAGCAGCTTAGTTCCGGGAGATACGCAGTATTTT. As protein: CASSLVPGDTQYF.